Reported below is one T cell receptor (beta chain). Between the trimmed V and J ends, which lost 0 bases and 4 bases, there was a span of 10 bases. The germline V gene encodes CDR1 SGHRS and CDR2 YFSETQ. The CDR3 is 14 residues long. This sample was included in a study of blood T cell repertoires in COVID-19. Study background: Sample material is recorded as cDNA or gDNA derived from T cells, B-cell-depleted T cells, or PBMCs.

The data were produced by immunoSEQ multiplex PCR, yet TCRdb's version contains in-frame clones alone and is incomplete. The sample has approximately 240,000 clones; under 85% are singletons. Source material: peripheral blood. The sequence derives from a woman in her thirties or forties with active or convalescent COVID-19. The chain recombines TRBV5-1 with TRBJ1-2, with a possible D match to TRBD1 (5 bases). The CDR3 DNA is TGCGCCAGCAGCTTGGGACAGCAAACCTATGGCTACACCTTC. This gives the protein CASSLGQQTYGYTF.